These 29 T cell receptor beta chains originate from one sample sequenced in a study of blood T cell repertoires in COVID-19 (dated by TCRdb to between 2020 and 2021). The library was made by the immunoSEQ multiplex PCR assay. The table was pulled from immuneACCESS by TCRdb, which kept in-frame rearrangements only. Such tables lose some clones; where checked, under half of the loss comes from unresolved V genes, and the rest has no known cause. Across this sample there are some 260,000 clones, with about 80% seen only once. Clones ranked in the top ten supply about 9% of the sample. The material sequenced was peripheral blood. The receptors were gathered from a man older than 75 with acute or convalescent COVID-19.

This chain links TRBV5-1 with TRBJ1-1, with no clear D. This CDR3 contains 12 residues. Trimming left V 1 base short and J 5 bases short, with 6 bases between. Germline lookup yields CDR1 SGHRS and CDR2 YFSETQ. As DNA, the CDR3 is TGCGCCAGCAGCTTGTCGGGTACTGAAGCTTTCTTT. Encoded protein: CASSLSGTEAFF.

V and J are TRBV5-1 and TRBJ1-5; 9 bases map to TRBD1. CDR1 SGHRS and CDR2 YFSETQ come from the germline V gene. Trimming removed 0 bases from V and 7 bases from J; junction bases left unmatched: 8. The CDR3 has 16 residues. The CDR3 reads CASSLDYGTGMQPQHF. Here the CDR3 DNA reads TGCGCCAGCAGCTTGGATTACGGGACAGGGATGCAGCCCCAGCATTTT.

The CDR3 sequence: CASSQVGLAYTGELFF. As DNA, the CDR3 is TGTGCCAGCAGCCAAGTGGGACTAGCGTACACCGGGGAGCTGTTTTTT. This chain uses TRBV14 with TRBJ2-2; TRBD2 matches at 10 bases. The CDR3 is made up of 16 amino acids. Germline CDR1 reads SGHDN; CDR2 reads FVKESK. The trim removed 1 base at V and 3 bases at J, leaving 2 bases unmatched.

The rearrangement uses TRBV6-5 and TRBJ1-6; weak D call: TRBD1 (5 bases). Germline CDR1 and CDR2: MNHEY and SVGAGI. The CDR3 covers 16 residues. Deletions cut 0 bases from V and 6 bases from J, with 12 bases between. The CDR3 reads CASSYSRDPGNSPLHF. In DNA form, the CDR3 reads TGTGCCAGCAGTTACTCGCGGGACCCCGGTAATTCACCCCTCCACTTT.

The chain couples TRBV6-5 to TRBJ2-1; 7 nucleotides line up with TRBD2. Germline V lookup: CDR1 MNHEY, CDR2 SVGAGI. With V trimmed by 6 bases and J by 3 bases, 8 bases remained unmatched. The CDR3 consists of 15 residues. CDR3 amino acids: CASRVGTTFYNEQFF. The CDR3 DNA follows: TGTGCCAGCAGGGTCGGGACTACCTTCTACAATGAGCAGTTCTTC.

The chain uses TRBV6-4 and TRBJ2-3; 10 bases are shared with TRBD2. The CDR3 covers 15 residues. Germline V gene sequence: CDR1 MRHNA, CDR2 SNTAGT. V shed 6 bases and J 6 bases; nucleotides not matched to a gene: 9. The CDR3: CASSQERGGLDTQYF. In DNA form, the CDR3 reads TGTGCCAGCAGCCAGGAGCGGGGGGGCCTGGATACGCAGTATTTT.

The chain is built from TRBV14 and TRBJ2-1, with D maybe TRBD2 (6 bases). Germline loops: CDR1 SGHDN, CDR2 FVKESK. V shed 1 base and J shed 4 bases, with 11 bases lying between them. The CDR3 is 15 amino acids. The CDR3 is CASSQGTDYYNEQFF. The CDR3 DNA reads as TGTGCCAGCAGCCAAGGGACGGACTATTACAATGAGCAGTTCTTC.

The chain uses TRBV6-5 and TRBJ1-1; D might be TRBD1 (6 bases). The V gene's germline CDR1 is MNHEY and CDR2 SVGAGI. The ends were cut back, 2 bases at V and 5 bases at J, with 15 bases in the middle. The CDR3 has 15 amino acids. The CDR3 DNA reads TGTGCCAGCAGTTACCCGGGGGGCGGGAGGACTGAAGCTTTCTTT. Amino acids: CASSYPGGGRTEAFF.

V usage is TRBV7-9 and J usage is TRBJ2-7, with TRBD1 matching over 10 bases. V lost 2 bases to trimming and J lost 2 bases; unmatched junction nucleotides: 3. This CDR3 spans 15 amino acids. Germline lookup yields CDR1 SEHNR and CDR2 FQNEAQ (reference sequence). CDR3 nucleotide sequence: TGTGCCAGCAGCTTACGGGACAGGGGTACCTACGAGCAGTACTTC. Protein: CASSLRDRGTYEQYF.

The chain joins TRBV11-3 to TRBJ2-2; 10 nucleotides match TRBD1. The germline gives CDR1 SGHNT, CDR2 YENEEA. The J segment lost 6 bases and the V segment lost 1 base, leaving 2 bases of the junction unmatched. This CDR3 contains 15 residues. The CDR3 DNA reads as TGTGCCAGCAGCTTAGTAGGGACAGGGGCCGGGGAGCTGTTTTTT. It translates to CASSLVGTGAGELFF.

The chain joins TRBV6-5 to TRBJ2-7; TRBD2 is a possible D gene (5 bases). Trimming took off 2 bases at V and 3 bases at J, with 14 bases between the two ends. From germline, CDR1 is MNHEY and CDR2 SVGAGI. This CDR3 has 15 amino acids. In DNA form, the CDR3 reads TGTGCCAGCAGTTACCGGCCCACTAGTTTCTACGAGCAGTACTTC. Translating it yields CASSYRPTSFYEQYF.

The chain combines TRBV7-2 with TRBJ2-1; 7 bases are shared with TRBD1. Germline V gene lookup returns CDR1 SGHTA and CDR2 FQGNSA. V lost 0 bases, J lost 10 bases, and 9 bases stayed unmatched. The CDR3 has 15 amino acids. DNA for the CDR3: TGTGCCAGCAGCTTAGCACAGGGGCCTTTTTGGGAGCAGTTCTTC. This encodes CASSLAQGPFWEQFF.

This rearrangement joins TRBV7-9 to TRBJ1-4; 7 bases map to TRBD1. Germline V gene data show CDR1 as SEHNR and CDR2 as FQNEAQ (reference sequence). The V gene end was trimmed by 2 bases and the J gene end by 5 bases; junction bases not matched to a gene: 8. The CDR3 extends over 16 amino acids. The CDR3 loop reads CASSLRQRTGNEKLFF. DNA for the CDR3: TGTGCCAGCAGCTTAAGGCAAAGGACAGGAAATGAAAAACTGTTTTTT.

This clone is a singleton in its sample. The chain recombines TRBV2 with TRBJ2-4; D is perhaps TRBD1 (6 bases). The CDR3 has 14 amino acids. The V end was cut by 7 bases, the J end by 0 bases, with 10 bases between. Looked up from germline, CDR1 is SNHLY and CDR2 is FYNNEI. CDR3 region: CASNPGEAKNIQYF. The DNA for the CDR3 is TGTGCCAGCAACCCAGGGGAAGCCAAAAACATTCAGTACTTC.

The chain has TRBV18 and TRBJ1-6; TRBD1 matches at 12 bases. V dropped 5 bases and J dropped 10; count of bases not matched to a gene: 6. This CDR3 has 15 residues. Germline V gene data show CDR1 as KGHSH and CDR2 as LQKENI. The chain's CDR3 is CASSRDRGPGSPLHF. In DNA, the CDR3 is TGTGCCAGCTCAAGGGACAGGGGGCCAGGATCACCCCTCCACTTT.

The rearrangement joins TRBV24-1 to TRBJ1-2, with 8 bases that match TRBD1. CDR3 length: 15 amino acids. CDR1 KGHDR and CDR2 SFDVKD come from the germline V gene. Germline trimming cut 9 bases from V and 2 bases from J; bases unmatched to any gene: 10. CDR3 nucleotides: TGTGCCACCGGCTCGGCAGGACAGGGAAACTATGGCTACACCTTC. Amino acid sequence: CATGSAGQGNYGYTF.

This clone was detected only once. The chain uses TRBV9 and TRBJ2-2; D possibly corresponds to TRBD1 (5 bases). The germline gives CDR1 SGDLS, CDR2 YYNGEE. V shed 4 bases and J shed 0 bases, with 10 bases lying between them. There are 15 residues in the CDR3. CDR3 nucleotides: TGTGCCAGCAGCATCCGACAGACGAACACCGGGGAGCTGTTTTTT. Its protein is CASSIRQTNTGELFF.

J is TRBJ1-1 and V is TRBV5-8; the match to TRBD1 covers 7 bases. The CDR3 is 14 amino acids. The V segment lost 1 base and the J segment 3 bases; nucleotides outside the gene matches: 3. From germline, CDR1 is SGHTS and CDR2 YDEGEE. CDR3 protein: CASSLTGAHTEAFF. In nucleotides, the CDR3 is TGTGCCAGCAGCTTGACAGGGGCCCACACTGAAGCTTTCTTT.

The table lists this clone with a count of one. V and J are TRBV24-1 and TRBJ2-2, with TRBD1 matching 8 bases. V dropped 5 bases and J dropped 1; count of bases not matched to a gene: 5. From germline, CDR1 is KGHDR and CDR2 SFDVKD. The CDR3 is 16 residues long. The DNA of the CDR3 is TGTGCCACCAGTGTCTCCGGGACAGGGAACACCGGGGAGCTGTTTTTT. This translates into CATSVSGTGNTGELFF.

This clone was observed a single time. The chain couples TRBV3-1 (or the pseudogene TRBV3-2) to TRBJ1-2, with D tentatively TRBD1 (6 bases). Looked up from germline, CDR1 is LGHDT and CDR2 is YNNKEL (reference sequence). The CDR3 is made up of 15 amino acids. Deletions cut 6 bases from V and 6 bases from J, with 20 bases between. The CDR3 nucleotides read TGTGCCAGCAGACCTCGAGGGACAAATCTGAATGGCTACACCTTC. Its translation is CASRPRGTNLNGYTF.

The chain employs TRBV25-1 and TRBJ2-1; 9 bases map to TRBD2. This CDR3 contains 18 residues. V shed 4 bases, J shed 4 bases, and the junction held 14 bases outside the gene matches. Germline V lookup: CDR1 MGHDK, CDR2 SYGVNS. CDR3 sequence reads: CASSGLLVSGRPYNEQFF. CDR3 DNA sequence: TGTGCCAGCAGTGGACTCCTCGTTAGCGGGAGACCATACAATGAGCAGTTCTTC.

This clone was seen only once. The J gene is TRBJ2-3, the V gene TRBV5-5; 11 bases match TRBD2. The V segment lost 3 bases and the J segment 3 bases; nucleotides outside the gene matches: 3. Germline V CDR1 and CDR2: SGHKS, YYEKEE (reference sequence). The CDR3 is 15 amino acids. Here the CDR3 reads CASSSTSGATDTQYF. DNA of the CDR3: TGTGCCAGCAGCTCGACTAGCGGGGCTACAGATACGCAGTATTTT.

V and J are TRBV6-6 and TRBJ1-2, with 8 bases identical to TRBD1. CDR3 size: 13 residues. V shed 5 bases and J 3 bases; nucleotides not matched to a gene: 2. Looked up from germline, CDR1 is MNHNY and CDR2 is SVGAGI (reference sequence). CDR3 sequence reads: CASSQQGDYGYTF. Written as DNA, the CDR3 is TGTGCCAGCAGTCAACAGGGGGACTATGGCTACACCTTC.

This chain joins TRBV5-6 and TRBJ2-1; maybe TRBD2 (7 bases). The CDR3 consists of 14 residues. Germline V gene sequence: CDR1 SGHDT, CDR2 YYEEEE. V was cut by 1 base and J by 7 bases, with 12 bases left in between. CDR3 in amino acids: CASSLRGGLNEQFF. In nucleotides, the CDR3 is TGTGCCAGCAGCTTGAGGGGGGGCCTTAATGAGCAGTTCTTC.

The V and J genes are TRBV19 and TRBJ1-1; tentatively, D is TRBD1 (6 bases). Trimming removed 5 bases at V and 5 bases at J, with 12 bases between. This CDR3 region has 13 residues. The germline gives CDR1 LNHDA, CDR2 SQIVND (reference sequence). The DNA of the CDR3 is TGTGCCAGTAGTGGCGACAGGTGGACTGAAGCTTTCTTT. Translation gives CASSGDRWTEAFF.

The chain uses TRBV7-2 and TRBJ2-7; 7 bases align to TRBD1. CDR1 is SGHTA and CDR2 is FQGNSA in the germline V gene. The V gene end was trimmed by 6 bases and the J gene end by 9 bases; junction bases not matched to a gene: 20. The CDR3 spans 16 residues. CDR3 loop: CASSKQMGQRSLGQYF. CDR3 bases: TGTGCCAGCAGTAAACAAATGGGACAGCGATCCCTAGGGCAGTACTTC. Complete variable domain (other parts from reference TRBV7-2 and TRBJ2-7): GAGVSQSPSNKVTEKGKDVELRCDPISGHTALYWYRQSLGQGLEFLIYFQGNSAPDKSGLPSDRFSAERTGGSVSTLTIQRTQQEDSAVYLCASSKQMGQRSLGQYFGPGTRLTVT.

A single count supports this clone. The chain couples TRBV5-1 to TRBJ1-1; 7 positions match TRBD1. CDR3 length: 14 amino acids. V shed 3 bases and J 2 bases; nucleotides not matched to a gene: 4. Germline CDR1 and CDR2: SGHRS and YFSETQ. The CDR3 loop reads CASSYSGGNTEAFF. CDR3 nucleotides: TGCGCCAGCAGCTACTCAGGGGGAAACACTGAAGCTTTCTTT.

The V call is TRBV5-1, the J call TRBJ2-1; 14 bases are a match to TRBD2. Trimming cost V 4 bases and J 7 bases; bases outside gene matches: 4. The CDR3 contains 15 residues. CDR1 and CDR2 from the germline V gene are SGHRS and YFSETQ. CDR3 sequence: CASSTGTSGGNEQFF. The CDR3 nucleotides read TGCGCCAGCAGCACCGGGACTAGCGGGGGAAATGAGCAGTTCTTC. Full variable domain (outside the CDR3, taken from reference TRBV5-1 and TRBJ2-1): KAGVTQTPRYLIKTRGQQVTLSCSPISGHRSVSWYQQTPGQGLQFLFEYFSETQRNKGNFPGRFSGRQFSNSRSEMNVSTLELGDSALYLCASSTGTSGGNEQFFGPGTRLTVL.

The chain uses TRBV24-1 and TRBJ2-2, with 9 bases identical to TRBD1. Looked up from germline, CDR1 is KGHDR and CDR2 is SFDVKD. The junction had 5 bases not matched to a gene; V was cut back by 6 bases and J by 7 bases. The CDR3 has 14 residues. The CDR3 nucleotides are TGTGCCACCAGTAGACAGGGGGTTGGCGGGGAGCTGTTTTTT. Its protein product is CATSRQGVGGELFF.